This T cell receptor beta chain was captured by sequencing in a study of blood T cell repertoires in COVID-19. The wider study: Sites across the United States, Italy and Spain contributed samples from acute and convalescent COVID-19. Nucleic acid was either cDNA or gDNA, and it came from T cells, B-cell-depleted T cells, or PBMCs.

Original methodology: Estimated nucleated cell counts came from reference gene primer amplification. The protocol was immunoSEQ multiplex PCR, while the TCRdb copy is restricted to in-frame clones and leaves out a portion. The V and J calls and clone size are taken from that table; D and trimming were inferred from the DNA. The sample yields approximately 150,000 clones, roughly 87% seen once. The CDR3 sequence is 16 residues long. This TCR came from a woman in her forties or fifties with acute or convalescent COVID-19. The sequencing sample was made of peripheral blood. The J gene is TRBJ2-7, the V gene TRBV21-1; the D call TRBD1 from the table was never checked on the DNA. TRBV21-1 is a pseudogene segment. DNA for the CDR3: TGTGCCAGCAGCAAAGCGGGGACAGGGGACCCCTACGAGCAGTACTTC. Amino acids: CASSKAGTGDPYEQYF.